This T cell receptor beta chain was observed in a study of beta chain features in type 1 diabetes. At the level of the study: Investigators examined some 100 million sorted cells across all samples.

This CDR3 has 13 residues. Germline values: CDR1 MNHEY, CDR2 SMNVEV (reference sequence). Trimming stripped 2 bases from V and 9 bases from J, with 11 bases between. This clone was seen more than once but under ten times. Its antigen is unidentified. Expressed TCRB transcripts were sequenced after all isolated RNA was converted to cDNA. TCRdb keeps only in-frame clones here, not all; method: immunoSEQ multiplex PCR. This sample has about 700,000 clones, with roughly 12% found just once. Study-wide results and caveats: Patients' naive, central memory and Treg TCRB repertoires seemed closer to one another than those of healthy donors. Highly expressing activated T cells could be over-counted with a cDNA template. VDJ junctions in type 1 diabetes patients carried more deletions and fewer insertions. All four CD4+ subsets from Type 1 diabetes patients carried moderately but significantly shorter TCRB CDR3s.

Sequenced material: naive CD4+ T cells from blood. This TCR derives from a young man with type 1 diabetes. The rearrangement uses TRBV27 and TRBJ1-5; D is uncertain. The CDR3 protein is CASSLEWGGPQHF. CDR3 DNA: TGTGCCAGCAGTTTAGAGTGGGGTGGGCCCCAGCATTTT.